This T cell receptor beta chain stems from a study of T-cell reconstitution after alpha-beta-depleted transplantation in children. Study-wide results and limits: When one year had passed after transplant, most T-cell counts and diversity came from newly produced T cells.

Details on this clonotype: The antigen is not known.

Per the germline V gene, CDR1 is DFQATT and CDR2 is SNEGSKA (reference sequence). The CDR3 sequence is 12 residues long. V was shortened by 5 bases and J by 8 bases, with 13 bases between the two germline ends. Unique molecular identifiers featured in how the TCRbeta library was prepared. TCRdb independently ran MiXCR on the PCR reads; one entry per CDR3 protein. The repertoire holds about a million distinct CDR3 sequences, around 30% seen once, with 28% in the top ten. The rearrangement joins TRBV20-1 to TRBJ2-1; D unresolved. This receptor was identified in a boy in the first two years of life who had a stem cell transplant for SCID, so the T cells may come from the graft donor. Here the sequenced sample was PBMCs, mostly from graft donor cells, taken 360 days after TCRalphabeta/CD19-depleted stem cell transplant. Here the CDR3 reads CSAQELAHEQFF. As DNA, the CDR3 is TGCAGTGCTCAGGAGCTCGCCCATGAGCAGTTCTTC.